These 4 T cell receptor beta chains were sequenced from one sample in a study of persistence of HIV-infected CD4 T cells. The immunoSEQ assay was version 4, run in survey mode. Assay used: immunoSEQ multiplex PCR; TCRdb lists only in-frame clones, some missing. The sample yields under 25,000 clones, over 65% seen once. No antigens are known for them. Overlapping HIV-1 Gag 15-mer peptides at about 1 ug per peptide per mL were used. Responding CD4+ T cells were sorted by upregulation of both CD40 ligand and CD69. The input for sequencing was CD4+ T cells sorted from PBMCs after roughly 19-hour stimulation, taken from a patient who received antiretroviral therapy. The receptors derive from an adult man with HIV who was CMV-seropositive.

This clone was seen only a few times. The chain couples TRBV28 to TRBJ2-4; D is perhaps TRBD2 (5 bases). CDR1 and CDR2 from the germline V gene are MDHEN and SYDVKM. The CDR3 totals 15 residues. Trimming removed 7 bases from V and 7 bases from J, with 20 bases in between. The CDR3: CASTKAGGSTNIQYF. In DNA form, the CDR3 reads TGTGCCAGCACCAAGGCGGGTGGGTCTACTAACATTCAGTACTTC.

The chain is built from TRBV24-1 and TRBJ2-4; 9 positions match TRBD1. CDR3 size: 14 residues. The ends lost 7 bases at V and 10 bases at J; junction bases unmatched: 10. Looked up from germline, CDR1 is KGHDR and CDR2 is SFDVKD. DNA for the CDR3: TGTGCCACCAGCTCTCCGGGACAGGGAAGTATTCAGTACTTC. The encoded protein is CATSSPGQGSIQYF.

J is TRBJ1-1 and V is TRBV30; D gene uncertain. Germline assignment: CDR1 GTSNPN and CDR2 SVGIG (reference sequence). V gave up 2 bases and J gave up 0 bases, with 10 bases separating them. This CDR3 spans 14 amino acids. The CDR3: CAWSNSPMNTEAFF. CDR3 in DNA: TGTGCCTGGAGTAACAGTCCCATGAACACTGAAGCTTTCTTT.

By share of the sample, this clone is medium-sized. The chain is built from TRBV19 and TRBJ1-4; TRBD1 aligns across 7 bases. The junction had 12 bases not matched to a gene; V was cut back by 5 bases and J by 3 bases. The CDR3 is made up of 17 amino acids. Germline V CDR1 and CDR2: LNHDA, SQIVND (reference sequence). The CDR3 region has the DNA TGTGCCAGTAGTCAAACGCGACAGGGAGCAGCTAATGAAAAACTGTTTTTT. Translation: CASSQTRQGAANEKLFF.